The 12 T cell receptor beta chains below were found in one sample sequenced in a study of blood T cell repertoires in COVID-19. Sequenced by immunoSEQ multiplex PCR; TCRdb stores in-frame clones only, minus some. This sample has roughly 230,000 clones, with 65% to 85% found just once. The sample taken for sequencing was peripheral blood. Receptor source: a man aged 35 to 55 with active or convalescent COVID-19.

The chain uses TRBV6-6 and TRBJ2-7; D is unclear. V shed 5 bases and J shed 6 bases, with 26 bases lying between them. This CDR3 region has 17 residues. Germline CDR1 is MNHNY and CDR2 is SVGAGI (reference sequence). The CDR3 coding sequence is TGTGCCAGCAGTCACCCTGCTGGGTCGGGTCGTCGAGGCGAGCAGTACTTC. Translating it yields CASSHPAGSGRRGEQYF.

The J gene is TRBJ2-1, the V gene TRBV7-3, with no clear D. CDR1 is SGHTA and CDR2 is FQGTGA in the germline V gene. V gave up 2 bases and J gave up 6 bases, with 11 bases separating them. The CDR3 is made up of 14 amino acids. In DNA, the CDR3 is TGTGCCAGCAGCTTAGGTGGTAGCCTCAATGAGCAGTTCTTC. It yields the protein CASSLGGSLNEQFF.

The CDR3 nucleotides are TGTGCCAGCAGCGTAGCTCTCGCAGGGGGCACAGATACGCAGTATTTT. Residues: CASSVALAGGTDTQYF. This chain connects TRBV9 to TRBJ2-3, with a weak D call TRBD1 (6 bases). The CDR3 has 16 residues. Trimming shortened V by 0 bases and J by 1 base, and 12 bases separated the two germline ends. Germline CDR1 SGDLS, CDR2 YYNGEE.

For the CDR3, the DNA is TGCGCCAGCACCCCGGGACAGGACCTCTACGAGCAGTACTTC. Encoded protein: CASTPGQDLYEQYF. The chain uses TRBV5-1 and TRBJ2-7; 8 bases fit TRBD1. From germline, CDR1 is SGHRS and CDR2 YFSETQ. Germline trimming cut 6 bases from V and 3 bases from J; bases unmatched to any gene: 8. The CDR3 is made up of 14 amino acids.

The V and J genes are TRBV3-1 (or the pseudogene TRBV3-2) and TRBJ2-1, with 12 nucleotides matching TRBD2. The germline CDR1 and CDR2 sequences are LGHDT and YNNKEL (reference sequence). The CDR3 is 15 amino acids. Losses at the gene ends were 4 bases for V and 6 bases for J; bases not matched to a gene: 4. CDR3 in DNA: TGTGCCAGCAGCCCACCGACTAGCGGGAGCAATGAGCAGTTCTTC. Encoded protein: CASSPPTSGSNEQFF.

V gene TRBV7-3 combines with J gene TRBJ1-1; unclear D gene. The ends were cut back, 0 bases at V and 2 bases at J, with 13 bases in the middle. The CDR3 extends over 16 amino acids. Germline V gene lookup returns CDR1 SGHTA and CDR2 FQGTGA. CDR3 sequence (DNA): TGTGCCAGCAGCTTAACGGCCGATTTCCTCAACACTGAAGCTTTCTTT. Translation gives CASSLTADFLNTEAFF.

The chain carries TRBV2 and TRBJ1-5; D is unclear. This CDR3 has 13 amino acids. V lost 3 bases and J lost 6, with 9 bases in between. CDR1 SNHLY and CDR2 FYNNEI come from the germline V gene. The CDR3 coding sequence is TGTGCCAGCAGTGAGCAGGAAAGTCAGCCCCAGCATTTT. It is translated as CASSEQESQPQHF.

This rearrangement joins TRBV5-1 to TRBJ2-1; 11 nucleotides agree with TRBD1. The CDR3 spans 14 residues. V was pared by 0 bases and J by 8 bases, with 1 base of the junction left unmatched. Germline values: CDR1 SGHRS, CDR2 YFSETQ. The CDR3 DNA reads as TGCGCCAGCAGCTTGGGGACAGGGGGCCATGAGCAGTTCTTC. Translation: CASSLGTGGHEQFF.

This clone was counted a single time. The chain joins TRBV19 to TRBJ1-2; D is unclear. The V end was cut by 2 bases, the J end by 2 bases, with 9 bases between. This CDR3 has 14 amino acids. Germline V CDR1 and CDR2: LNHDA, SQIVND (reference sequence). CDR3 loop: CASSISPGNYGYTF. The CDR3 region has the DNA TGTGCCAGTAGTATATCCCCCGGGAACTATGGCTACACCTTC.

This clone appeared a single time. The chain joins TRBV18 to TRBJ1-1; no definite D call. This CDR3 is 13 amino acids long. Germline assignment: CDR1 KGHSH and CDR2 LQKENI. Trimming pared 2 bases from V and 3 bases from J, leaving 7 bases between. CDR3 region: CASSPGRDTEAFF. The CDR3 nucleotides read TGTGCCAGCTCACCAGGTCGGGACACTGAAGCTTTCTTT. Drawing the rest from reference TRBV18 and TRBJ1-1, the complete variable domain is NAGVMQNPRHLVRRRGQEARLRCSPMKGHSHVYWYRQLPEEGLKFMVYLQKENIIDESGMPKERFSAEFPKEGPSILRIQQVVRGDSAAYFCASSPGRDTEAFFGQGTRLTVV.

About this clone itself: The sample contains more than one DNA sequence encoding this CDR3. The CDR3 spells CASSLRGNTEAFF. CDR3 bases: TGTGCCAGCAGTTTACGGGGGAACACTGAAGCTTTCTTT. This chain connects TRBV12-3 or TRBV12-4 to TRBJ1-1, with D uncertain. The CDR3 runs 13 residues. Trimming pared 2 bases from V and 1 base from J, leaving 5 bases between.

The chain employs TRBV18 and TRBJ2-5; D may be TRBD1 (6 bases). This CDR3 is built from 14 residues. V lost 3 bases and J lost 9, with 17 bases in between. Germline CDR1 and CDR2: KGHSH and LQKENI. CDR3 sequence: CASSPEVMGAAQYF. CDR3 nucleotides: TGTGCCAGCTCACCGGAGGTCATGGGGGCGGCCCAGTACTTC. Looking up the rest from reference TRBV18 and TRBJ2-5 gives the full variable domain: NAGVMQNPRHLVRRRGQEARLRCSPMKGHSHVYWYRQLPEEGLKFMVYLQKENIIDESGMPKERFSAEFPKEGPSILRIQQVVRGDSAAYFCASSPEVMGAAQYFGPGTRLLVL.